This passage covers 16 T cell receptor beta chains from one sample sequenced in a study of PD-1 blockade in mismatch repair-deficient tumors. Measured with immunoSEQ multiplex PCR; TCRdb has only the in-frame clones, and not every one. The repertoire holds tens of thousands of clones, 75% to 85% seen once, with about 19% in the top ten. The specimen was peripheral blood, collected 12 weeks after starting pembrolizumab. The receptors derive from an adult with mismatch repair-deficient cancer.

The rearrangement links TRBV27 to TRBJ2-7; 8 nucleotides match TRBD1. There are 19 residues in the CDR3. J lost 2 bases, V lost 5 bases, and 20 bases had no gene match. From germline, CDR1 is MNHEY and CDR2 SMNVEV (reference sequence). The CDR3 protein is CASSPYLSFYGTGTYEQYF. The CDR3 nucleotides are TGTGCCAGCAGTCCCTACTTATCATTTTACGGGACAGGAACCTACGAGCAGTACTTC.

V usage is TRBV29-1 and J usage is TRBJ2-2, with D maybe TRBD1 (6 bases). Germline V gives CDR1 SQVTM, CDR2 ANQGSEA. Trimming left V 7 bases short and J 2 bases short, with 11 bases between. The CDR3 has 13 amino acids. The CDR3 DNA sequence: TGCAGCGGATGGACAGCTAACACCGGGGAGCTGTTTTTT. This encodes CSGWTANTGELFF.

The V gene is TRBV5-6, the J gene TRBJ2-7; D remains unclear. With 1 base removed from V and 3 bases from J, the gap between germline ends came to 14 bases. The CDR3 is 15 residues long. Germline V gives CDR1 SGHDT, CDR2 YYEEEE. CDR3 protein: CASSLFTGDLYEQYF. The CDR3 DNA sequence: TGTGCCAGCAGCTTGTTTACGGGCGATCTCTACGAGCAGTACTTC.

This clone was counted once. The chain has TRBV4-3 and TRBJ2-5, with a possible D match to TRBD2 (6 bases). CDR3 length equals 14 residues. The V end lost 0 bases, the J end lost 3 bases, and 8 bases lay between the germline ends. Germline CDR1 reads LGHNA; CDR2 reads YSLEER. The CDR3 here is CASSQDWGEETQYF. CDR3 DNA: TGCGCCAGCAGCCAAGATTGGGGGGAAGAGACCCAGTACTTC.

This rearrangement joins TRBV14 to TRBJ2-5; 12 bases fit TRBD2. J gave up 4 bases and V 1 base, and 1 base lay outside the gene matches. The CDR3 runs to 15 residues. The germline CDR1 and CDR2 sequences are SGHDN and FVKESK. CDR3 nucleotide sequence: TGTGCCAGCAGCCAAGGACTAGCGGGAGTAGAGACCCAGTACTTC. Translated, it gives CASSQGLAGVETQYF.

The rearrangement joins TRBV10-2 to TRBJ2-2; 9 bases line up with TRBD2. The V gene end was trimmed by 4 bases and the J gene end by 4 bases; junction bases not matched to a gene: 7. Germline lookup yields CDR1 WSHSY and CDR2 SAAADI. This CDR3 comprises 16 residues. The CDR3 DNA reads as TGCGCCAGCAGTGCGGCGGGAGGGCCGGGCACCGGGGAGCTGTTTTTT. Its translation: CASSAAGGPGTGELFF.

This clone was counted between two and nine times. The rearrangement uses TRBV14 and TRBJ2-7; 11 nucleotides match TRBD2. The V segment lost 0 bases and the J segment 1 base; nucleotides outside the gene matches: 14. The CDR3 runs to 20 residues. Germline CDR1 reads SGHDN; CDR2 reads FVKESK. CDR3 nucleotides: TGTGCCAGCAGCCAAGATTATGTAGGGACTAGCGGATGGCGGTCCTACGAGCAGTACTTC. The encoded protein is CASSQDYVGTSGWRSYEQYF.

In this sample, this clone turned up once. This chain connects TRBV5-1 to TRBJ2-2, with 10 positions matching TRBD1. The CDR3 is made up of 15 amino acids. Germline lookup yields CDR1 SGHRS and CDR2 YFSETQ. The J segment lost 5 bases and the V segment lost 4 bases, leaving 5 bases of the junction unmatched. CDR3 DNA: TGCGCCAGCAGCACGACAGGGGGCGTTACCGGGGAGCTGTTTTTT. As protein: CASSTTGGVTGELFF.

This chain joins TRBV7-6 and TRBJ2-3; no clear D. Deletions cut 6 bases from V and 5 bases from J, with 12 bases between. The CDR3 spans 13 residues. Germline V lookup: CDR1 SGHVS, CDR2 FNYEAQ. The CDR3 protein is CASSGHAGDTQYF. The CDR3 DNA reads TGTGCCAGCAGTGGCCACGCCGGAGATACGCAGTATTTT.

This rearrangement joins TRBV9 to TRBJ2-5; D tentatively reads TRBD1 or TRBD2 (5 bases each). The CDR3 is 13 residues long. Germline values: CDR1 SGDLS, CDR2 YYNGEE. Deletions cut 4 bases from V and 2 bases from J, with 9 bases between. CDR3 coding DNA: TGTGCCAGCAGCCCGGGACCGCAAGAGACCCAGTACTTC. This gives the protein CASSPGPQETQYF.

This clone was counted a single time. The V call is TRBV6-1, the J call TRBJ2-7; the D gene is possibly TRBD1 (5 bases). CDR3 size: 13 residues. The ends were cut back, 5 bases at V and 1 base at J, with 9 bases in the middle. CDR1 MNHNS and CDR2 SASEGT come from the germline V gene. The CDR3 nucleotides read TGTGCCAGCAGTCTACGACAGTCCTACGAGCAGTACTTC. Translation gives CASSLRQSYEQYF.

This sequence joins TRBV5-4 and TRBJ2-3; TRBD2 might be the D (7 bases). Germline V CDR1 and CDR2: SGHNT, YYREEE (reference sequence). The CDR3 length is 17 residues. The ends were cut back, 4 bases at V and 1 base at J, with 19 bases in the middle. CDR3 residues: CASSQDQGGGGTDTQYF. In DNA form, the CDR3 reads TGTGCCAGCAGCCAAGATCAGGGAGGGGGGGGCACAGATACGCAGTATTTT. Full variable domain (remainder filled in from reference TRBV5-4 and TRBJ2-3): ETGVTQSPTHLIKTRGQQVTLRCSSQSGHNTVSWYQQALGQGPQFIFQYYREEENGRGNFPPRFSGLQFPNYSSELNVNALELDDSALYLCASSQDQGGGGTDTQYFGPGTRLTVL.

The chain joins TRBV7-9 to TRBJ2-7; 8 nucleotides line up with TRBD2. The J segment lost 5 bases and the V segment lost 1 base, leaving 4 bases of the junction unmatched. CDR3 length: 14 amino acids. Per germline, CDR1 SEHNR and CDR2 FQNEAQ (reference sequence). The CDR3 is CASSLGTSWNEQYF. Written as DNA, the CDR3 is TGTGCCAGCAGCTTAGGGACTAGCTGGAACGAGCAGTACTTC.

In nucleotides, the CDR3 is TGTGCCTGGAGTGATGGGGTAAGGGGGACCCAGTACTTC. This encodes CAWSDGVRGTQYF. The V and J genes are TRBV30 and TRBJ2-5, with D possibly being TRBD1 (5 bases). The CDR3 totals 13 residues. CDR1 is GTSNPN and CDR2 is SVGIG in the germline V gene (reference sequence). Trimming stripped 1 base from V and 7 bases from J, with 13 bases between.

The J gene is TRBJ2-7, the V gene TRBV2; D is ambiguous. CDR1 SNHLY and CDR2 FYNNEI come from the germline V gene. The V gene lost 4 bases and the J gene lost 7 bases, with 11 bases spanning the gap. The CDR3 contains 12 residues. The CDR3 DNA is TGTGCCAGCAGTGGTGATGTAATAGAGCAGTACTTC. Encoded protein: CASSGDVIEQYF. The whole variable domain, filled in from reference TRBV2 and TRBJ2-7, reads EPEVTQTPSHQVTQMGQEVILRCVPISNHLYFYWYRQILGQKVEFLVSFYNNEISEKSEIFDDQFSVERPDGSNFTLKIRSTKLEDSAMYFCASSGDVIEQYFGPGTRLTVT.

V and J are TRBV5-4 and TRBJ2-7, with 11 bases matching TRBD2. Trimming took 0 bases from V and 5 from J; bases not matched to a gene: 13. The CDR3 spans 18 residues. Germline V CDR1 and CDR2: SGHNT, YYREEE (reference sequence). This CDR3 reads CASSLGIVGASGRNEQYF. The CDR3 DNA is TGTGCCAGCAGCTTGGGAATAGTCGGGGCTAGCGGGAGGAACGAGCAGTACTTC.